This T cell receptor beta chain derives from a study of cytomegalovirus exposure and HLA in healthy donors. Study-level points and caveats: Some segments of the V type, notably TRBV6-2 and TRBV6-3, were excluded as indistinguishable. Per a later analysis, HLA-associated TCR beta chains showed more clonal expansion than other, equally common TCR beta chains.

As concerns this clone: Antigen specificity is unknown.

Trimming pared 1 base from V and 4 bases from J, leaving 8 bases between. The V gene's germline CDR1 is SGHTA and CDR2 FQGNSA. The CDR3 contains 13 residues. Researchers ran the PCR with 60 Vbeta and 13 Jbeta primers. Generated by immunoSEQ multiplex PCR, the TCRdb table keeps only in-frame clones and is missing some. The data show under 200,000 clones, with 75% to 85% seen just once and over 2% held by the top ten. Sequenced sample: PBMCs. This TCR was sampled from a woman in her forties or fifties in good health and CMV-seronegative. The rearrangement links TRBV7-2 to TRBJ2-7, with D unresolved. The CDR3 coding sequence is TGTGCCAGCAGCTTAGAATCTTTATACGAGCAGTACTTC. Its protein is CASSLESLYEQYF.